The sequence of this TCR beta chain was determined in a study of blood T cell repertoires in COVID-19. Study information: Collection of acute and convalescent COVID-19 samples took place in the United States, Italy and Spain. The analysed material was cDNA or gDNA that came from T cells, B-cell-depleted T cells, or PBMCs.

In germline, CDR1 is DFQATT, CDR2 SNEGSKA (reference sequence). This CDR3 region has 10 residues. The V and J ends lost 2 bases and 7 bases respectively, with 4 bases between them. This clone was counted once. Per the study methods: Counts of nucleated cells, estimated from reference gene primer amplification, were obtained. Assay: immunoSEQ multiplex PCR; the TCRdb copy retains only in-frame clones and omits some. V, J and clone size reflect that table, while D and trimming were determined from the DNA. This sample yields 140,000 to 150,000 clones, of which more than 80% are seen a single time; 7% to 10% belongs to the top ten.

The chain couples TRBV20-1 to TRBJ2-3, with D unresolved. The receptor was isolated from a human donor with acute or convalescent COVID-19. The donor label of this sample is uncertain. The sample taken for sequencing was peripheral blood. As DNA, the CDR3 is TGCAGTGCTAGATCCAATACGCAGTATTTT. Its translation: CSARSNTQYF.